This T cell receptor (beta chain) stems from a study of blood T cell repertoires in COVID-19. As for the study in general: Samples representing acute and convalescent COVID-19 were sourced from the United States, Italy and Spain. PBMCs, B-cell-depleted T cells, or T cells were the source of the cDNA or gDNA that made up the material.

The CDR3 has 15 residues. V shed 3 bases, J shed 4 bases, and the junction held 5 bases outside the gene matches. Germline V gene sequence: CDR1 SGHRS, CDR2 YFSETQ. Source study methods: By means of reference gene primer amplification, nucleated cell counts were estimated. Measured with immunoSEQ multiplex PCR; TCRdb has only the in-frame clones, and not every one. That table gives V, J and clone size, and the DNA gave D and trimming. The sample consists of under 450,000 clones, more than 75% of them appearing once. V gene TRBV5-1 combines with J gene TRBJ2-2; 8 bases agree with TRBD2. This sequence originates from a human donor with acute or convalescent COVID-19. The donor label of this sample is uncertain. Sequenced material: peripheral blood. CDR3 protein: CASSSTSVTTGELFF. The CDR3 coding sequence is TGCGCCAGCAGCTCGACTAGCGTCACCACCGGGGAGCTGTTTTTT.